Below are 16 T cell receptor beta chains sequenced from a single sample in a study of T cell clonotyping in hematopoietic cell transplantation. The time point denotes: recipient sample about 28 days before transplant, after cytoreduction. Assay used: immunoSEQ multiplex PCR; TCRdb lists only in-frame clones, some missing. The repertoire holds about 6,800 clones, with about 90% as singletons. The starting material was peripheral blood mononuclear cells, obtained before stem cell transplant. These receptor sequences come from a man younger than 40 with acute myeloid leukemia. Some clones in this sample may be carry-over from other donors' samples.

The CDR3 bases are TGTGCCAGCAGCTTAGGGGGGTCCGGGGCTGAAGCTTTCTTT. Translating gives CASSLGGSGAEAFF. The V gene is TRBV5-6, the J gene TRBJ1-1, with a tentative D call TRBD1 (6 bases). The V and J ends lost 2 bases and 6 bases respectively, with 14 bases between them. The germline V gene has CDR1 SGHDT and CDR2 YYEEEE. This CDR3 has 14 residues.

The rearrangement links TRBV2 to TRBJ1-5; D possibly corresponds to TRBD1 (5 bases). The length of the CDR3 is 15 residues. Germline CDR1 SNHLY, CDR2 FYNNEI. V lost 0 bases and J lost 2, with 8 bases in between. Here the CDR3 DNA reads TGTGCCAGCAGTGAAGCTGCGGGGGGCAATCAGCCCCAGCATTTT. The encoded protein is CASSEAAGGNQPQHF.

This clone was recorded a few times. The chain has TRBV7-3 and TRBJ2-6, with 7 bases fitting TRBD1. Trimming at V came to 6 bases and at J to 0 bases, leaving 2 bases not matched to a gene. The germline gives CDR1 SGHTA, CDR2 FQGTGA. The CDR3 runs 15 residues. The CDR3 loop is CASRGQISGANVLTF. In DNA form, the CDR3 reads TGTGCCAGCAGGGGACAGATCTCTGGGGCCAACGTCCTGACTTTC. Based on the CDR3 plus reference TRBV7-3 and TRBJ2-6, the full variable domain is GAGVSQTPSNKVTEKGKYVELRCDPISGHTALYWYRQSLGQGPEFLIYFQGTGAADDSGLPNDRFFAVRPEGSVSTLKIQRTERGDSAVYLCASRGQISGANVLTFGAGSRLTVL.

The rearrangement joins TRBV28 to TRBJ1-1, with D unclear. The ends were cut back, 5 bases at V and 5 bases at J, with 12 bases in the middle. The CDR3 has 13 residues. Per the germline V gene, CDR1 is MDHEN and CDR2 is SYDVKM. Written as DNA, the CDR3 is TGTGCCAGCAGTCCTTCCCATTGGACTGAAGCTTTCTTT. Translation: CASSPSHWTEAFF.

The chain has TRBV5-1 and TRBJ2-7; TRBD1 agrees at 11 bases. CDR3 length: 15 amino acids. V lost 3 bases to trimming and J lost 2 bases; unmatched junction nucleotides: 4. CDR1 is SGHRS and CDR2 is YFSETQ in the germline V gene. This chain's CDR3 is CASSWGQGGTYEQYF. The CDR3 DNA is TGCGCCAGCAGCTGGGGACAGGGGGGGACCTACGAGCAGTACTTC. Full variable domain (outside the CDR3, taken from reference TRBV5-1 and TRBJ2-7): KAGVTQTPRYLIKTRGQQVTLSCSPISGHRSVSWYQQTPGQGLQFLFEYFSETQRNKGNFPGRFSGRQFSNSRSEMNVSTLELGDSALYLCASSWGQGGTYEQYFGPGTRLTVT.

The gene calls are TRBV10-1 and TRBJ2-2; D gene uncertain. This CDR3 region has 11 residues. Germline V gene data show CDR1 as WNHNN and CDR2 as SYGVQD (reference sequence). V gave up 7 bases and J gave up 3 bases, with 3 bases separating them. The CDR3 spells CASKDTGELFF. The CDR3, as DNA: TGCGCCAGCAAGGACACCGGGGAGCTGTTTTTT.

This chain links TRBV7-6 with TRBJ2-7, with D unclear. The CDR3 consists of 13 residues. V lost 1 base and J lost 5, with 9 bases in between. Germline V gene lookup returns CDR1 SGHVS and CDR2 FNYEAQ. The CDR3 protein is CASSLEGAHEQYF. The CDR3 DNA reads TGTGCCAGCAGCTTAGAAGGTGCGCACGAGCAGTACTTC.

J is TRBJ2-2 and V is TRBV11-3; 7 bases fit TRBD1. V lost 5 bases and J lost 1; bases outside the gene matches: 10. The CDR3 extends over 17 amino acids. Looked up from germline, CDR1 is SGHNT and CDR2 is YENEEA. The CDR3 region is CASSHTFRTGNTGELFF. The CDR3 coding sequence is TGTGCCAGCAGCCATACATTCCGGACAGGGAACACCGGGGAGCTGTTTTTT.

The chain links TRBV6-5 to TRBJ1-5; D is ambiguous. V was pared by 6 bases and J by 4 bases, with 13 bases between. The CDR3 extends over 14 amino acids. Germline-derived CDR1 and CDR2 are MNHEY and SVGAGI. The CDR3 region is CASSVGSLNQPQHF. DNA for the CDR3: TGTGCCAGCAGCGTCGGGTCACTTAATCAGCCCCAGCATTTT.

The CDR3 sequence: CASRQNSGTPYGYTF. In nucleotides, the CDR3 is TGTGCCAGCAGACAGAACTCCGGGACACCCTATGGCTACACCTTC. The gene calls are TRBV6-5 and TRBJ1-2; D possibly corresponds to TRBD1 (6 bases). This CDR3 region has 15 residues. The germline V and J ends were trimmed by 6 bases and 4 bases, with 18 bases remaining between them. In germline, CDR1 is MNHEY, CDR2 SVGAGI.

The chain links TRBV18 to TRBJ2-5, with D possibly matching TRBD1 (5 bases). The length of the CDR3 is 16 residues. In germline, CDR1 is KGHSH, CDR2 LQKENI. Trimming took 6 bases from V and 5 from J, leaving 22 bases between them. CDR3 amino acids: CASSGNGAFKGETQYF. The CDR3 nucleotides read TGTGCCAGCTCCGGAAATGGGGCATTCAAGGGGGAGACCCAGTACTTC. Complete variable domain (other parts from reference TRBV18 and TRBJ2-5): NAGVMQNPRHLVRRRGQEARLRCSPMKGHSHVYWYRQLPEEGLKFMVYLQKENIIDESGMPKERFSAEFPKEGPSILRIQQVVRGDSAAYFCASSGNGAFKGETQYFGPGTRLLVL.

This chain connects TRBV5-1 to TRBJ2-1, with D uncertain. CDR1 and CDR2 (germline): SGHRS, YFSETQ. This CDR3 has 15 residues. V lost 6 bases and J 0 bases, leaving 13 bases between the germline ends. The CDR3 region has the DNA TGCGCCAGCAAGGCTGGGGTGTTCTCCTACAATGAGCAGTTCTTC. Translated: CASKAGVFSYNEQFF.

This chain connects TRBV4-1 to TRBJ2-5; D gene ambiguous. The germline gives CDR1 MGHRA, CDR2 YSYEKL. This CDR3 spans 14 amino acids. V lost 4 bases and J lost 2, with 11 bases in between. CDR3 region: CASSPPQGQETQYF. In nucleotides, the CDR3 is TGCGCCAGCAGCCCTCCCCAAGGGCAAGAGACCCAGTACTTC.

The chain joins TRBV6-6 to TRBJ2-5; 9 bases are shared with TRBD2. This CDR3 has 16 amino acids. The V gene end was trimmed by 6 bases and the J gene end by 1 base; junction bases not matched to a gene: 9. From germline, CDR1 is MNHNY and CDR2 SVGAGI (reference sequence). CDR3: CASSRPSGAFQETQYF. The CDR3 DNA sequence: TGTGCCAGCAGCCGCCCTAGCGGGGCCTTCCAAGAGACCCAGTACTTC.

The chain links TRBV7-3 to TRBJ1-1; 7 bases line up with TRBD1. The CDR3 contains 14 residues. V lost 5 bases to trimming and J lost 4 bases; unmatched junction nucleotides: 7. CDR1 is SGHTA, CDR2 FQGTGA, per germline. CDR3 in amino acids: CASSPGGGGTEAFF. CDR3 DNA sequence: TGTGCCAGCAGCCCAGGGGGAGGGGGCACTGAAGCTTTCTTT.

The CDR3 nucleotides are TGTGCCAGCAGATTAGGAAACACCATATATTTT. It specifies CASRLGNTIYF. V usage is TRBV6-1 and J usage is TRBJ1-3; the D is unclear. The CDR3 spans 11 residues. Per the germline V gene, CDR1 is MNHNS and CDR2 is SASEGT. V lost 6 bases, J lost 4 bases, and 4 bases lay in between.